This TCR beta chain was sequenced during a study of identical twins. Findings and caveats of the study: In drawing conclusions, the study used cross-sectional statistical analysis and did not follow the same donors.

Using its own MiXCR run on the 5' RACE reads, TCRdb lists one record per CDR3 protein. The data show about 570,000 distinct CDR3 sequences, 9% to 10% seen once. Germline CDR1 LGHNA, CDR2 YSLEER. The J segment lost 6 bases and the V segment lost 0 bases, leaving 1 base of the junction unmatched. The length of the CDR3 is 14 residues. Concerning this clonotype itself: What it binds is unknown.

This same sample was also part of a study on yellow fever vaccine responses in identical twins.

This chain connects TRBV4-3 to TRBJ2-1, with TRBD1 matching 8 bases. Sample: PBMCs. This receptor was identified in a woman under 30 in good health. This CDR3 reads CASSQEDRGNEQFF. In DNA form, the CDR3 reads TGCGCCAGCAGCCAAGAAGACAGGGGCAATGAGCAGTTCTTC.